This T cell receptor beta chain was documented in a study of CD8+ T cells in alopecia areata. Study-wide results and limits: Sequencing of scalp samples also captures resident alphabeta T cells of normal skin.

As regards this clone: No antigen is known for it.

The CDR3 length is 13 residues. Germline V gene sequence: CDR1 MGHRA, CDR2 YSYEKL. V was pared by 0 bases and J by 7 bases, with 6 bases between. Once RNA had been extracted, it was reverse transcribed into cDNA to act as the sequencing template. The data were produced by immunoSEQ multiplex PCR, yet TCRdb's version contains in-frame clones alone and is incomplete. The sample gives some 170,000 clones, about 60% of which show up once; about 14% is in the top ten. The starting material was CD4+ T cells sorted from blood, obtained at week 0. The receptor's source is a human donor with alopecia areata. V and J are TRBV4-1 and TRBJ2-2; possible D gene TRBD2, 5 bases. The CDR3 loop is CASSQDRDGELFF. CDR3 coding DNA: TGCGCCAGCAGCCAAGATCGGGACGGGGAGCTGTTTTTT.